Following are 27 T cell receptor beta chains from one sample sequenced in a study of T cell responses to AZD1222 COVID-19 vaccine. Here immunoSEQ multiplex PCR was the method, and the copy in TCRdb shows in-frame clones only, minus some. The repertoire consists of tens of thousands of clones, with over 85% occurring once and the leading ten covering around 2.2%. This specimen consisted of peripheral blood, obtained on day 0 of AZD1222 vaccination. These receptors originate from an adult in good health.

The CDR3 DNA reads TGTGCCAGCAGCAACTTAGGTGGAGGAATTAATTCACCCCTCCACTTT. Translation: CASSNLGGGINSPLHF. V and J are TRBV21-1 and TRBJ1-6. TRBV21-1 is given as a pseudogene. The CDR3 totals 16 residues.

This chain connects TRBV7-2 to TRBJ2-7, with no clear D. The germline V gene has CDR1 SGHTA and CDR2 FQGNSA. Trimming shortened V by 5 bases and J by 1 base, and 18 bases separated the two germline ends. This CDR3 comprises 16 residues. The chain's CDR3 is CASSPGLRVPSYEQYF. CDR3 DNA: TGTGCCAGCAGCCCCGGGCTGAGAGTTCCGTCCTACGAGCAGTACTTC.

V gene TRBV9 combines with J gene TRBJ2-1; the match to TRBD2 covers 7 bases. Germline V CDR1 and CDR2: SGDLS, YYNGEE. CDR3 length: 14 residues. The junction had 5 bases not matched to a gene; V was cut back by 4 bases and J by 4 bases. The CDR3 DNA is TGTGCCAGCAGCTCGACTAGCAGTTACAATGAGCAGTTCTTC. Translated: CASSSTSSYNEQFF.

The chain uses TRBV3-1 (or the pseudogene TRBV3-2) and TRBJ2-5; 11 bases align to TRBD2. This CDR3 is 16 amino acids long. Trimming removed 1 base from V and 2 bases from J; junction bases left unmatched: 3. The germline gives CDR1 LGHDT, CDR2 YNNKEL (reference sequence). The CDR3 DNA sequence: TGTGCCAGCAGCCAAGGGACTAGCGGGTGGCAAGAGACCCAGTACTTC. It yields the protein CASSQGTSGWQETQYF.

The chain combines TRBV11-2 with TRBJ1-3; D gene unclear. Per the germline V gene, CDR1 is SGHAT and CDR2 is FQNNGV. The CDR3 sequence is 16 residues long. Trimming removed 5 bases at V and 4 bases at J, with 18 bases between. The CDR3 protein is CASSLGAPGGGNTIYF. The DNA for the CDR3 is TGTGCCAGCAGCCTAGGCGCCCCTGGTGGGGGAAACACCATATATTTT.

The genes are TRBV6-5 and TRBJ2-3; D not resolved. The CDR3 is made up of 13 amino acids. Trimming took off 6 bases at V and 10 bases at J, with 17 bases between the two ends. Germline assignment: CDR1 MNHEY and CDR2 SVGAGI. The CDR3 DNA is TGTGCCAGCAGCCGAGAAAGGGTAGCTCCGCAGTATTTT. It codes for CASSRERVAPQYF.

The J gene is TRBJ2-7, the V gene TRBV19; 7 nucleotides line up with TRBD1. This CDR3 is built from 12 residues. The germline V gene encodes CDR1 LNHDA and CDR2 SQIVND (reference sequence). Losses at the gene ends were 10 bases for V and 2 bases for J; bases not matched to a gene: 5. The CDR3 sequence: CATRDRAYEQYF. The CDR3 DNA sequence: TGTGCCACCCGGGACAGAGCCTACGAGCAGTACTTC.

The J gene is TRBJ1-1, the V gene TRBV5-5; D gene unclear. Trimming took 7 bases from V and 1 from J, leaving 14 bases between them. Germline V lookup: CDR1 SGHKS, CDR2 YYEKEE (reference sequence). The CDR3 consists of 14 residues. CDR3 bases: TGTGCCAGCGGCGACAAGTTGGGGAACACTGAAGCTTTCTTT. As protein: CASGDKLGNTEAFF.

The table lists this clone with a few counts. The CDR3, as DNA: TGTGCCAGCAGTTCTAGCAATGAGCAGTTCTTC. Residues: CASSSSNEQFF. The chain couples TRBV28 to TRBJ2-1; D is ambiguous. There are 11 residues in the CDR3. V was cut by 4 bases and J by 6 bases, with 4 bases left in between. Germline V gives CDR1 MDHEN, CDR2 SYDVKM.

This clone was recorded only once. This chain joins TRBV7-9 and TRBJ1-2; D ambiguous. Germline CDR1 reads SEHNR; CDR2 reads FQNEAQ (reference sequence). V was shortened by 0 bases and J by 2 bases, with 10 bases between the two germline ends. The CDR3 is 15 amino acids. CDR3 DNA sequence: TGTGCCAGCAGCTTAGCCGGGGTGCCCAACTATGGCTACACCTTC. Protein: CASSLAGVPNYGYTF.

This clone has a single count. This chain links TRBV18 with TRBJ2-5; 10 nucleotides align to TRBD1. Germline loops: CDR1 KGHSH, CDR2 LQKENI. The length of the CDR3 is 13 residues. V trimming: 10 bases; J trimming: 5 bases; junction bases outside the gene matches: 7. CDR3 bases: TGTGCCACCTCGGGACAGGGGTTTGAGACCCAGTACTTC. This encodes CATSGQGFETQYF.

J is TRBJ2-7 and V is TRBV7-8; perhaps TRBD1 as D (6 bases). This CDR3 region has 16 residues. The V gene lost 5 bases and the J gene lost 3 bases, with 20 bases spanning the gap. Germline CDR1 SGHVS, CDR2 FQNEAQ. This CDR3 is CASSAQRGTGNYEQYF. The DNA for the CDR3 is TGTGCCAGCAGCGCCCAACGGGGCACAGGGAACTACGAGCAGTACTTC.

V and J are TRBV5-4 and TRBJ2-2; D gene unclear. The CDR3 contains 14 residues. Deletions cut 2 bases from V and 8 bases from J, with 13 bases between. Germline V CDR1 and CDR2: SGHNT, YYREEE (reference sequence). CDR3 residues: CASSLVGPGGELFF. CDR3 sequence (DNA): TGTGCCAGCAGCTTAGTGGGTCCTGGGGGGGAGCTGTTTTTT.

There are a few counts of this clone. The rearrangement links TRBV5-1 to TRBJ2-1; TRBD2 matches 7 bases. CDR1 is SGHRS, CDR2 YFSETQ, per germline. With 0 bases clipped from V and 6 bases from J, the junction kept 9 bases outside the gene matches. This CDR3 spans 16 amino acids. This chain's CDR3 is CASSLEWGGSANEQFF. CDR3 bases: TGCGCCAGCAGCTTGGAGTGGGGCGGGAGCGCCAATGAGCAGTTCTTC.

The chain links TRBV6-5 to TRBJ1-6, with 7 bases that match TRBD1. V gave up 9 bases and J gave up 6 bases; unmatched junction bases: 11. Germline CDR1 is MNHEY and CDR2 is SVGAGI. The CDR3 runs to 15 residues. CDR3 bases: TGTGCCAGTCCTCAGGGGGAGGGTGGTAATTCACCCCTCCACTTT. It is translated as CASPQGEGGNSPLHF.

Regarding this clone: Additional DNA sequences in this sample encode the identical CDR3. This sequence joins TRBV7-2 and TRBJ2-2; possible D gene TRBD1, 5 bases. Looked up from germline, CDR1 is SGHTA and CDR2 is FQGNSA. The CDR3 loop spans 15 amino acids. Trimming took off 0 bases at V and 1 base at J, with 6 bases between the two ends. The CDR3 reads CASSLAGQNTGELFF. Written as DNA, the CDR3 is TGTGCCAGCAGCTTAGCGGGGCAGAACACCGGGGAGCTGTTTTTT.

The chain has TRBV7-9 and TRBJ2-7; 7 nucleotides align to TRBD2. The CDR3 sequence is 14 residues long. Germline V gives CDR1 SEHNR, CDR2 FQNEAQ (reference sequence). Germline trimming cut 5 bases from V and 2 bases from J; bases unmatched to any gene: 6. The CDR3 DNA follows: TGTGCCAGCAGCCCCCCGGGGAGGGCCTACGAGCAGTACTTC. Translating it yields CASSPPGRAYEQYF.

The chain combines TRBV4-1 with TRBJ2-5; D might be TRBD1 or TRBD2, each matching 5 bases. V was pared by 1 base and J by 5 bases, with 11 bases between. The germline gives CDR1 MGHRA, CDR2 YSYEKL. The CDR3 is 14 amino acids. In DNA form, the CDR3 reads TGCGCCAGCAGCCAAGGAGTCTGGGGGGAGACCCAGTACTTC. Amino acids: CASSQGVWGETQYF.

V and J are TRBV20-1 and TRBJ2-1; 9 positions agree with TRBD1. CDR1 is DFQATT and CDR2 is SNEGSKA in the germline V gene (reference sequence). V gave up 6 bases and J gave up 14 bases; unmatched junction bases: 5. This CDR3 contains 10 residues. The CDR3 protein is CSAQDRGEFF. The CDR3 DNA reads as TGCAGTGCCCAGGACAGGGGCGAGTTCTTC.

The chain employs TRBV7-8 and TRBJ1-5; D is possibly TRBD1 (6 bases). Trimming left V 5 bases short and J 6 bases short, with 23 bases between. Germline V gives CDR1 SGHVS, CDR2 FQNEAQ. The CDR3 runs to 17 residues. This CDR3 reads CASSPLQSVGGGQPQHF. The CDR3 region has the DNA TGTGCCAGCAGCCCCCTACAGTCAGTCGGGGGCGGTCAGCCCCAGCATTTT.

This clone was found a few times. V and J are TRBV27 and TRBJ2-1; tentatively, D is TRBD2 (7 bases). V was pared by 2 bases and J by 9 bases, with 17 bases between. The germline gives CDR1 MNHEY, CDR2 SMNVEV (reference sequence). This CDR3 spans 15 amino acids. The CDR3 nucleotides read TGTGCCAGCAGTTTACGGAGCGGAGGGGGGGGTGAGCAGTTCTTC. This codes for CASSLRSGGGGEQFF.

This chain connects TRBV7-9 to TRBJ2-1; 7 bases fit TRBD2. This CDR3 has 16 residues. Germline values: CDR1 SEHNR, CDR2 FQNEAQ (reference sequence). V gave up 6 bases and J gave up 5 bases; unmatched junction bases: 13. The CDR3 sequence: CASRWWETSLNNEQFF. Here the CDR3 DNA reads TGTGCCAGCAGGTGGTGGGAGACTAGCTTGAACAATGAGCAGTTCTTC.

This clone was detected only a few times. The chain joins TRBV6-5 to TRBJ1-6; TRBD1 matches at 10 bases. Losses at the gene ends were 5 bases for V and 9 bases for J; bases not matched to a gene: 4. The CDR3 covers 14 residues. Germline-derived CDR1 and CDR2 are MNHEY and SVGAGI. CDR3: CASSLGQGISPLHF. CDR3 sequence (DNA): TGTGCCAGCAGTCTGGGACAGGGGATTTCACCCCTCCACTTT.

The chain recombines TRBV24-1 with TRBJ2-2, with a possible D match to TRBD2 (6 bases). CDR3 length equals 16 residues. Per germline, CDR1 KGHDR and CDR2 SFDVKD. The V end was cut by 3 bases, the J end by 3 bases, with 13 bases between. The CDR3 region is CATSDPRDGDTGELFF. CDR3 in DNA: TGTGCCACCAGTGATCCGCGGGACGGGGACACCGGGGAGCTGTTTTTT.

This clone was picked up one time. V gene TRBV6-1 combines with J gene TRBJ2-2; 14 nucleotides match TRBD2. The V segment lost 6 bases and the J segment 0 bases; nucleotides outside the gene matches: 9. CDR1 MNHNS and CDR2 SASEGT come from the germline V gene. There are 19 residues in the CDR3. CDR3 DNA sequence: TGTGCCAGCAGCGAACTTCCGGGACTAGCGGGAGCGAACACCGGGGAGCTGTTTTTT. Protein product: CASSELPGLAGANTGELFF.

This clone has just one count. The chain employs TRBV6-1 and TRBJ2-7; D remains ambiguous. Germline lookup yields CDR1 MNHNS and CDR2 SASEGT. The V and J ends lost 1 base and 0 bases respectively, with 13 bases between them. The CDR3 runs to 16 residues. CDR3 loop: CASSEVPAIISYEQYF. The CDR3, as DNA: TGTGCCAGCAGTGAAGTCCCAGCTATCATCTCCTACGAGCAGTACTTC.

There are a few counts of this clone. The genes are TRBV10-2 and TRBJ2-7; D may correspond to TRBD1 or TRBD2 (5 bases each). Germline CDR1 reads WSHSY; CDR2 reads SAAADI. CDR3 length: 15 amino acids. The V end was cut by 4 bases, the J end by 6 bases, with 19 bases between. The CDR3 region is CASSAVGRRRAEQYF. DNA of the CDR3: TGCGCCAGCAGTGCCGTGGGGCGCAGGCGGGCCGAGCAGTACTTC.